This TCR beta chain is from a study of CD8 T cells in Susac syndrome. An amount of RNA that ranged from about 0.45 to 1 ug was reverse transcribed with random hexamers. TCRdb re-called the immunoSEQ multiplex PCR reads with MiXCR, one entry per CDR3 protein. This table has a few hundred thousand distinct CDR3 sequences, 70% to 90% appearing once. The CDR3 is 15 amino acids. Per the germline V gene, CDR1 is SGDLS and CDR2 is YYNGEE. The V end lost 2 bases, the J end lost 4 bases, and 15 bases lay between the germline ends. Turning to this clonotype: Its antigen remains unknown.

The authors negatively isolated CD8+ and CD4+ T cells and FACS-enriched TEMRA cells. General observations from the study: It was acknowledged in the study that the number of individuals who were included in its TCR sequencing and HLA analysis was relatively small.

This clonotype was obtained from a human donor with multiple sclerosis. Source material: CD8+ T cells from PBMCs. V gene TRBV9 combines with J gene TRBJ1-1; D might be TRBD1 (6 bases). CDR3 protein: CASSVADRLGTEAFF. As DNA, the CDR3 is TGTGCCAGCAGCGTCGCAGACAGGCTTGGCACTGAAGCTTTCTTT.